A single T cell receptor beta chain is shown here with its context. In the original workflow: Nucleated cell number was recorded as an estimate derived from reference gene primer amplification. Profiling relied on immunoSEQ multiplex PCR, and the TCRdb table lists in-frame clones only, not all of them. The V and J calls and the clone size are those of that table, but D and trimming were determined from the DNA. The top ten hold over 2% of the sample, which has fewer than 400,000 clones, 80% to 90% seen once. Each participant's cohort was designated according to participant-reported clinical history. This sample is drawn from a study of blood T cell repertoires in COVID-19. Study as a whole: From the United States, Italy and Spain came samples of acute and convalescent COVID-19. T cells, B-cell-depleted T cells, or PBMCs supplied cDNA or gDNA.

V shed 6 bases and J shed 0 bases, with 9 bases lying between them. Germline V gene data show CDR1 as SEHNR and CDR2 as FQNEAQ (reference sequence). The CDR3 consists of 14 residues. Material: PBMCs or T cells enriched from blood (not recorded which). The sequence derives from a man aged 30 to 45 who had recovered from COVID-19. V usage is TRBV7-9 and J usage is TRBJ1-5; no clear D. The CDR3 loop reads CASSHRDSNQPQHF. The DNA of the CDR3 is TGTGCCAGCAGTCACCGGGATAGCAATCAGCCCCAGCATTTT. The variable domain in full, completed from reference TRBV7-9 and TRBJ1-5, reads DTGVSQNPRHKITKRGQNVTFRCDPISEHNRLYWYRQTLGQGPEFLTYFQNEAQLEKSRLLSDRFSAERPKGSFSTLEIQRTEQGDSAMYLCASSHRDSNQPQHFGDGTRLSIL.